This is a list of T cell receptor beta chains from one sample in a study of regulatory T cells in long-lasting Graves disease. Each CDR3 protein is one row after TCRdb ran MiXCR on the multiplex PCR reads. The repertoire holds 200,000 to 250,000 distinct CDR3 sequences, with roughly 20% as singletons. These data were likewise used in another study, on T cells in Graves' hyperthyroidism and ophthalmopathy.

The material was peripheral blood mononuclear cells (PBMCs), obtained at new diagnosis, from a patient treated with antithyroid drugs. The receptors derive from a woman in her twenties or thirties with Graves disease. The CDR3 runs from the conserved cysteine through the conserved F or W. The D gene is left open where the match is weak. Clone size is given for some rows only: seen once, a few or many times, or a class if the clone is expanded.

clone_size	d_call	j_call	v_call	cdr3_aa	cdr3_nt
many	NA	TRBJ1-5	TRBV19	CASTMGKNSNQPQHF	TGTGCCAGTACCATGGGGAAGAATAGCAATCAGCCCCAGCATTTT
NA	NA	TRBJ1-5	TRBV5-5	CASSLEGESQPQHF	TGTGCCAGCAGCTTGGAAGGGGAGAGTCAGCCCCAGCATTTT
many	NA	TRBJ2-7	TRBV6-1	CASRGETYEQYF	TGTGCCAGCAGGGGGGAAACCTACGAGCAGTACTTC
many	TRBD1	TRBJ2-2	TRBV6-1	CASRPWTGGSTGELFF	TGTGCCAGCAGGCCTTGGACAGGGGGCAGCACCGGGGAGCTGTTTTTT
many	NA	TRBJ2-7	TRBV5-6	CASSFNYGTSYEQYF	TGTGCCAGCAGCTTTAATTACGGTACCTCCTACGAGCAGTACTTC
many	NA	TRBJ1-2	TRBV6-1	CASSERGGKGYTF	TGTGCCAGCAGTGAAAGGGGGGGTAAGGGCTACACCTTC
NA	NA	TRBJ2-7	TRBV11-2	CASSFSGPYEQYF	TGTGCCAGCAGCTTTAGCGGTCCCTACGAGCAGTACTTC
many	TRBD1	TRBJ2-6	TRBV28	CASSTGGAIGANVLTF	TGTGCCAGCAGTACAGGGGGCGCAATTGGGGCCAACGTCCTGACTTTC
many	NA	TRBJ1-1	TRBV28	CASSLLGANTEAFF	TGTGCCAGCAGTTTATTGGGGGCTAACACTGAAGCTTTCTTT
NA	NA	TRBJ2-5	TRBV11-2	CASSLGLLETQYF	TGTGCCAGCAGCTTAGGGTTGCTGGAGACCCAGTACTTC
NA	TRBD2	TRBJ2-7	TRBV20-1	CSAREPGLAGGDEQYF	TGCAGTGCTAGGGAGCCGGGACTAGCGGGAGGGGACGAGCAGTACTTC
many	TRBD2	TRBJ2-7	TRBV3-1	CASSQAPRTRAGYEQYF	TGTGCCAGCAGCCAAGCCCCCCGGACTAGGGCGGGCTACGAGCAGTACTTC
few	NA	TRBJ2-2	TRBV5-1	CASSLRGVDTGELFF	TGCGCCAGCAGCTTGAGGGGGGTGGACACCGGGGAGCTGTTTTTT
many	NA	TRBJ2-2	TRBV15	CATSPWGDAGTGELFF	TGTGCCACCAGCCCGTGGGGAGACGCGGGCACCGGGGAGCTGTTTTTT
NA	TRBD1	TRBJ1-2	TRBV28	CASTWDRGFYGYTF	TGTGCCAGCACTTGGGACAGGGGTTTTTATGGCTACACCTTC
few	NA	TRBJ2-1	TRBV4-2	CASSQDSNPRASRFYNEQFF	TGTGCCAGCAGCCAAGACTCCAACCCCCGGGCTAGCCGTTTCTACAATGAGCAGTTCTTC
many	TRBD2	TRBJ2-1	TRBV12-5	CASGSLVAGGRIYNEQFF	TGTGCTAGTGGTTCCCTAGTAGCGGGGGGCCGCATATACAATGAGCAGTTCTTC
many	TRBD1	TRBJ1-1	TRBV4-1	CASSPILGTGGKAEAFF	TGCGCCAGCAGCCCCATATTAGGGACAGGGGGCAAGGCTGAAGCTTTCTTT
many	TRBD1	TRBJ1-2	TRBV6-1	CASSPGTGTSYGYTF	TGTGCCAGCAGCCCCGGGACAGGGACTTCCTATGGCTACACCTTC
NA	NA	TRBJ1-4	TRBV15	CATSREDDEKLFF	TGTGCCACCAGCAGAGAGGATGATGAAAAACTGTTTTTT
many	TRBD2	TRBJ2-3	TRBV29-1	CSVNGTSGGTDTQYF	TGCAGCGTTAACGGGACTAGCGGCGGCACAGATACGCAGTATTTT
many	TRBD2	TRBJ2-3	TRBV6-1	CASSEILAGGGRDTQYF	TGTGCCAGCAGTGAAATCCTAGCGGGAGGAGGAAGGGATACGCAGTATTTT
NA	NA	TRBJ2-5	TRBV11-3	CASSAGPTGNQETQYF	TGTGCCAGCAGCGCGGGACCGACAGGGAACCAAGAGACCCAGTACTTC
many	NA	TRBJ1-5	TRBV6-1	CASSGGFGQFNQPQHF	TGTGCCAGCAGTGGAGGGTTCGGACAGTTCAATCAGCCCCAGCATTTT
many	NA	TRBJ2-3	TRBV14	CASSQELQGTQYF	TGTGCCAGCAGCCAAGAGTTACAGGGTACGCAGTATTTT
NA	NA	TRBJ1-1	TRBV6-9	CASSYGAGAFF	TGTGCCAGCAGTTATGGGGCGGGAGCTTTCTTT
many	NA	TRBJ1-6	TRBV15	CATSRDRDPGSPLHF	TGTGCCACCAGCAGAGATAGGGACCCAGGGTCACCCCTCCACTTT
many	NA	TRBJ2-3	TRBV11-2	CASSLDGIGTDTQYF	TGTGCCAGCAGCTTAGATGGCATTGGCACAGATACGCAGTATTTT
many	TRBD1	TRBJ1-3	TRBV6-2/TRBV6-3	CASSYLQGGGNTIYF	TGTGCCAGCAGTTACCTACAGGGGGGAGGAAACACCATATATTTT
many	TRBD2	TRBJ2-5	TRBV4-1	CASSQDGSGVRGETQYF	TGCGCCAGCAGCCAAGATGGTAGCGGGGTTAGAGGAGAGACCCAGTACTTC
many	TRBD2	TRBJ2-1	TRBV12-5	CASGLWTSGGDKQFF	TGTGCTAGTGGTCTCTGGACTAGCGGGGGGGACAAGCAGTTCTTC
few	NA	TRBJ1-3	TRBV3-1	CASSQGRSSGNTIYF	TGTGCCAGCAGCCAAGGCAGATCCTCTGGAAACACCATATATTTT
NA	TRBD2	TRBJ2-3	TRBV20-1	CSAVGLAGPIGSTDTQYF	TGCAGTGCCGTGGGACTAGCGGGACCAATAGGGAGCACAGATACGCAGTATTTT
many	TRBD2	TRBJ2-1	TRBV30	CAWSVLTSGRSDEQFF	TGTGCCTGGAGTGTACTGACTAGCGGGAGATCCGATGAGCAGTTCTTC
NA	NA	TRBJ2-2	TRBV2	CASSVVRSNTGELFF	TGTGCCAGCAGTGTTGTCAGGTCGAACACCGGGGAGCTGTTTTTT
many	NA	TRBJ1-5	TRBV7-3	CASSTPRYSNQPQHF	TGTGCCAGCAGCACACCCAGGTATAGCAATCAGCCCCAGCATTTT
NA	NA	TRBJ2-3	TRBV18	CASSRGGTTDTQYF	TGTGCCAGCTCCCGAGGGGGTACGACAGATACGCAGTATTTT
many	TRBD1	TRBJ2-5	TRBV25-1	CASSECRTGGGETQYF	TGTGCCAGCAGTGAATGCCGGACAGGGGGGGGAGAGACCCAGTACTTC
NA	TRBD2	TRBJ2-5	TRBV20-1	CSARRSGGQETQYF	TGCAGTGCTAGGAGGAGCGGGGGCCAAGAGACCCAGTACTTC
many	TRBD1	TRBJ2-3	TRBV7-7	CASSRTGRADTQYF	TGTGCTAGCAGCCGGACAGGGCGCGCAGATACGCAGTATTTT
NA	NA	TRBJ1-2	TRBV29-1	CSTETPTNYGYTF	TGCAGCACAGAAACACCGACTAACTATGGCTACACCTTC
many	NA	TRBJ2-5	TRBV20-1	CSARDEEVGTRFQETQYF	TGCAGTGCTAGAGATGAAGAAGTGGGGACTCGATTCCAAGAGACCCAGTACTTC
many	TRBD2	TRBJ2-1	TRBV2	CASSPIAGTYNEQFF	TGTGCCAGCAGTCCAATAGCGGGAACCTACAATGAGCAGTTCTTC
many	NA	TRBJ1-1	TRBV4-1	CASRWGKGVALGTEAFF	TGCGCCAGCAGATGGGGGAAGGGAGTAGCCCTGGGCACTGAAGCTTTCTTT
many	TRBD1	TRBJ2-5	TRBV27	CASAYRGLETQYF	TGTGCCAGCGCATACAGGGGGCTGGAGACCCAGTACTTC
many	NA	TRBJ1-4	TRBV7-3	CASSPNYGEKLFF	TGTGCCAGCAGCCCTAATTACGGGGAAAAACTGTTTTTT
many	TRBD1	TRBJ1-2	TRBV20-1	CSAKTGNYGYTF	TGCAGTGCTAAGACAGGGAACTATGGCTACACCTTC
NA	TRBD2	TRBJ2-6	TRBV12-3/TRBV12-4	CASAWGGNVLTF	TGTGCCAGCGCCTGGGGGGGCAACGTCCTGACTTTC
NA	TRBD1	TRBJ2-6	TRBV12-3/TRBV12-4	CASSLDRGDRVGNSGANVLTF	TGTGCCAGCAGTTTGGATAGAGGGGACAGGGTTGGAAACTCTGGGGCCAACGTCCTGACTTTC
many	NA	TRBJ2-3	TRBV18	CASSGAGGITDTQYF	TGTGCCAGCTCAGGGGCAGGCGGAATCACAGATACGCAGTATTTT
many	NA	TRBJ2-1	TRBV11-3	CASSLFRGNNEQFF	TGTGCCAGCAGCCTCTTCAGGGGAAACAATGAGCAGTTCTTC
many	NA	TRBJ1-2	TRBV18	CASSQGLRGYTF	TGTGCCAGCTCACAGGGTCTGCGTGGCTACACCTTC